A selection of T cell receptor beta chains follows, all from one sample in a study of graft-versus-host responses after intestinal transplantation. Clones were read by immunoSEQ multiplex PCR, and TCRdb kept only the in-frame ones, dropping some. This sample has 140,000 or so clones; around nine tenths occur once, and the top ten carry roughly 0.19%. Antigens of these TCRs are unknown. The sample consisted of unstimulated CD4+ T cells sorted from spleen or lymph node cells, taken before intestinal transplant. These TCRs come from a human donor who received an intestinal transplant. CDR3s include the opening cysteine and the closing phenylalanine or tryptophan. Fields, in order: V gene, D gene, clone size, J gene, CDR3 protein, CDR3 DNA. A D gene is named only where the DNA matches it firmly. Some rows mark clone size as missing; the rest say once, few, many or name a class of expanded clone.

>TRBV7-7|.|.|TRBJ2-7
CASSLAGGYEQYF
TGTGCCAGCAGCTTAGCCGGCGGTTACGAGCAGTACTTC
>TRBV18|.|few|TRBJ1-4
CASSSALPEKLFF
TGTGCCAGCTCATCCGCCCTACCTGAAAAACTGTTTTTT
>TRBV7-8|TRBD1|.|TRBJ1-1
CASSFRDRAAEAFF
TGTGCCAGCAGCTTCCGCGACAGGGCTGCTGAAGCTTTCTTT
>TRBV10-1|TRBD2|.|TRBJ2-1
CASSDGLPASGRALSGFF
TGCGCCAGCAGTGATGGGTTACCGGCTAGCGGGAGAGCCCTTTCGGGGTTCTTC
>TRBV18|.|.|TRBJ1-2
CASSPAGNYGYTF
TGTGCCAGCTCACCAGCCGGGAACTATGGCTACACCTTC
>TRBV15|.|.|TRBJ2-7
CATSLGTQAYEQYF
TGTGCCACCAGCCTTGGGACTCAAGCCTACGAGCAGTACTTC
>TRBV6-1|.|.|TRBJ2-7
CASRLDRTYEQYF
TGTGCCAGCAGACTCGACAGGACCTACGAGCAGTACTTC
>TRBV28|.|.|TRBJ1-5
CASTPVGAYQPQHF
TGTGCCAGCACTCCCGTGGGGGCCTATCAGCCCCAGCATTTT
>TRBV7-9|TRBD1|few|TRBJ2-3
CASSLVGTADTQYF
TGTGCCAGCAGCTTAGTAGGGACAGCAGATACGCAGTATTTT
>TRBV29-1|.|.|TRBJ1-1
CSVEERGAGTEAFF
TGCAGCGTTGAAGAGCGGGGGGCAGGCACTGAAGCTTTCTTT
>TRBV11-2|.|.|TRBJ2-7
CASSLVGQANTEQYF
TGTGCCAGCAGCTTGGTCGGGCAAGCTAATACCGAGCAGTACTTC
>TRBV19|TRBD2|.|TRBJ2-1
CASSPWLAGGYNEQFF
TGTGCCAGTAGTCCATGGCTAGCGGGAGGGTACAATGAGCAGTTCTTC
>TRBV27|.|.|TRBJ2-3
CASSLDWGRTDTQYF
TGTGCCAGCAGCCTTGATTGGGGGCGCACAGATACGCAGTATTTT
>TRBV18|.|.|TRBJ1-2
CASSPEGNYGYTF
TGTGCCAGCTCACCAGAGGGAAACTATGGCTACACCTTC
>TRBV7-9|TRBD2|.|TRBJ2-4
CASSLVTIATSRDIQYF
TGTGCCAGCAGCTTAGTTACAATCGCGACTAGCAGGGACATTCAGTACTTC
>TRBV27|.|.|TRBJ1-1
CASSLFQDYTEAFF
TGTGCCAGCAGTTTATTCCAGGATTACACTGAAGCTTTCTTT
>TRBV2|TRBD1|.|TRBJ1-1
CASSSEGARNTEAFF
TGTGCCAGCAGTTCTGAGGGGGCGCGGAACACTGAAGCTTTCTTT
>TRBV18|.|once|TRBJ2-7
CASSLTLRQALYEQYF
TGTGCCAGCTCACTTACTTTACGACAGGCGCTATACGAGCAGTACTTC
>TRBV6-1|.|.|TRBJ1-5
CASRLTKGGNQPQHF
TGTGCCAGCAGGTTGACCAAAGGGGGCAATCAGCCCCAGCATTTT
>TRBV18|.|.|TRBJ1-1
CASSPVGVSDTEAFF
TGTGCCAGCTCACCCGTGGGGGTCTCCGACACTGAAGCTTTCTTT
>TRBV19|.|.|TRBJ2-1
CASAITSRGPSKQFF
TGTGCCAGCGCGATTACTTCTCGAGGTCCCTCAAAGCAGTTCTTC
>TRBV19|.|.|TRBJ2-1
CASTPPSSYNEQFF
TGTGCCAGTACCCCACCGAGCTCCTACAATGAGCAGTTCTTC
>TRBV5-4|.|.|TRBJ2-3
CASSLDPRTDTQYF
TGTGCCAGCAGCTTGGATCCACGCACAGATACGCAGTATTTT
>TRBV18|TRBD1|.|TRBJ2-6
CASSPSKGAGANVLTF
TGTGCCAGCTCACCAAGTAAGGGGGCCGGGGCCAACGTCCTGACTTTC
>TRBV19|TRBD2|.|TRBJ2-1
CASSLLGLAHNEQFF
TGTGCCTCGTCCCTCCTCGGACTAGCCCACAATGAGCAGTTCTTC
>TRBV2|TRBD1|.|TRBJ2-1
CASDGTGDRLDKWGGEQFF
TGTGCCAGCGACGGGACAGGCGATAGACTAGATAAATGGGGTGGTGAGCAGTTCTTC
>TRBV15|.|.|TRBJ2-5
CATSRDGAAGVETQYF
TGTGCCACCAGCAGAGATGGCGCGGCAGGGGTGGAGACCCAGTACTTC
>TRBV6-6|TRBD2|.|TRBJ2-7
CASSYLAGEYEQYF
TGTGCCAGCAGTTACCTAGCGGGAGAATACGAGCAGTACTTC
>TRBV6-4|TRBD2|.|TRBJ2-1
CASSLTGTSGRDEQFF
TGTGCCAGCAGCTTAACCGGGACTAGCGGGAGAGATGAGCAGTTCTTC
>TRBV14|.|.|TRBJ2-1
CASSQGGTTPSNEQFF
TGTGCCAGCAGCCAAGGCGGGACCACTCCGAGTAATGAGCAGTTCTTC
>TRBV19|TRBD1|.|TRBJ2-1
CASSSSSIGQGTNEQFF
TGTGCCAGTAGTTCGAGTAGTATCGGACAGGGTACGAATGAGCAGTTCTTC
>TRBV28|TRBD2|.|TRBJ2-1
CATKVETSGRTLF
TGTGCCACCAAGGTTGAGACTAGCGGGAGGACCCTCTTC
>TRBV5-1|TRBD1|.|TRBJ2-7
CASSFNRDSSYEQYF
TGCGCCAGCAGCTTCAACCGGGACAGCTCCTACGAGCAGTACTTC
>TRBV7-5|.|.|TRBJ2-5
CARSSRLAGRETQYF
TGTGCCAGAAGCTCTCGACTCGCGGGAAGGGAGACCCAGTACTTC
>TRBV28|TRBD1|.|TRBJ2-1
CASSLGGRYNEQFF
TGTGCCAGCAGCTTAGGGGGCCGGTATAATGAGCAGTTCTTC
>TRBV10-3|TRBD2|.|TRBJ2-3
CAIDTSGRGTDTQYF
TGTGCCATCGACACTAGCGGGAGAGGCACAGATACGCAGTATTTT
>TRBV10-1|.|.|TRBJ2-3
CASSSDRDERTDTQYF
TGCGCCAGCAGCTCAGACCGGGACGAGAGGACAGATACGCAGTATTTT
>TRBV2|.|.|TRBJ2-7
CASSERVGGISYEQYF
TGTGCCAGCAGTGAAAGGGTTGGCGGGATCAGCTACGAGCAGTACTTC
>TRBV10-1|.|.|TRBJ2-3
CASRTPSTDTQYF
TGCGCCAGCAGAACCCCAAGCACAGATACGCAGTATTTT
>TRBV7-2|.|.|TRBJ2-7
CASSWATGTGVSEQYF
TGTGCCAGCAGCTGGGCCACCGGGACTGGGGTTAGCGAGCAGTACTTC